The 22 T cell receptor beta chains in this list originate from one sample, sequenced in a study of OX40 agonist ivuxolimab in advanced cancers. Generated by immunoSEQ multiplex PCR, the TCRdb table keeps only in-frame clones and is missing some. The sample holds about 96,000 clones, roughly 87% seen once. Sequenced material: CD4+ or CD8+ T cells sorted from blood, taken in a trial of the OX40 agonist ivuxolimab. The receptor source for this set is an adult with an advanced solid tumor such as melanoma, head and neck, liver or kidney cancer.

The genes are TRBV11-3 and TRBJ2-1; D not certain. Germline CDR1 is SGHNT and CDR2 is YENEEA. V lost 7 bases and J 5 bases, leaving 15 bases between the germline ends. This CDR3 region has 14 residues. CDR3 nucleotides: TGTGCCAGCAACCCCCGGACCAGCCACAATGAGCAGTTCTTC. The encoded protein is CASNPRTSHNEQFF.

The V call is TRBV5-8, the J call TRBJ2-5, with TRBD2 matching 13 bases. Germline loops: CDR1 SGHTS, CDR2 YDEGEE. Trimming at V came to 4 bases and at J to 5 bases, leaving 11 bases not matched to a gene. There are 17 residues in the CDR3. The CDR3 here is CASSLGLAGEQVETQYF. The CDR3 region has the DNA TGTGCCAGCAGCCTAGGACTAGCGGGAGAGCAGGTTGAGACCCAGTACTTC. Full variable domain (remainder filled in from reference TRBV5-8 and TRBJ2-5): EAGVTQSPTHLIKTRGQQATLRCSPISGHTSVYWYQQALGLGLQFLLWYDEGEERNRGNFPPRFSGRQFPNYSSELNVNALELEDSALYLCASSLGLAGEQVETQYFGPGTRLLVL.

This clone was seen only once. V is TRBV11-2 and J is TRBJ2-7, with D possibly matching TRBD1 (7 bases). The germline V gene encodes CDR1 SGHAT and CDR2 FQNNGV. V was cut by 3 bases and J by 3 bases, with 12 bases left in between. The CDR3 has 14 amino acids. The CDR3 here is CASSFHRGGYEQYF. The CDR3, as DNA: TGTGCCAGCAGCTTTCACAGGGGAGGCTACGAGCAGTACTTC.

The chain employs TRBV11-2 and TRBJ2-1; the match to TRBD1 covers 7 bases. The V segment lost 5 bases and the J segment 4 bases; nucleotides outside the gene matches: 11. In germline, CDR1 is SGHAT, CDR2 FQNNGV. This CDR3 has 16 amino acids. This CDR3 is CASSPIEGAAYNEQFF. CDR3 sequence (DNA): TGTGCCAGCAGCCCGATAGAGGGGGCCGCGTACAATGAGCAGTTCTTC.

The gene calls are TRBV19 and TRBJ2-7; possibly TRBD1 for D (5 bases). Trimming took off 7 bases at V and 3 bases at J, with 13 bases between the two ends. The CDR3 is 13 residues long. Germline V gene lookup returns CDR1 LNHDA and CDR2 SQIVND (reference sequence). CDR3 protein: CASKQGNSYEQYF. The CDR3 coding sequence is TGTGCCAGTAAGCAGGGAAATAGCTACGAGCAGTACTTC. The complete variable domain, with remaining parts taken from reference TRBV19 and TRBJ2-7, reads DGGITQSPKYLFRKEGQNVTLSCEQNLNHDAMYWYRQDPGQGLRLIYYSQIVNDFQKGDIAEGYSVSREKKESFPLTVTSAQKNPTAFYLCASKQGNSYEQYFGPGTRLTVT.

This clone was picked up one time. The chain has TRBV18 and TRBJ1-4; 7 positions match TRBD1. V lost 4 bases to trimming and J lost 2 bases; unmatched junction nucleotides: 4. Germline V gene lookup returns CDR1 KGHSH and CDR2 LQKENI. The CDR3 contains 15 residues. CDR3 sequence: CASSLMGQTNEKLFF. CDR3 bases: TGTGCCAGCTCACTGATGGGACAGACTAATGAAAAACTGTTTTTT.

The chain employs TRBV7-8 and TRBJ1-5; a possible D gene is TRBD1 (6 bases). The germline CDR1 and CDR2 sequences are SGHVS and FQNEAQ. The ends were cut back, 5 bases at V and 6 bases at J, with 17 bases in the middle. This CDR3 is built from 15 residues. The CDR3 region is CASSPISGVGQPQHF. In DNA, the CDR3 is TGTGCCAGCAGCCCTATCTCAGGGGTGGGTCAGCCCCAGCATTTT.

This clone was counted only a few times. Other nucleotide sequences in the sample specify the same CDR3. The gene calls are TRBV18 and TRBJ2-7; D uncertain. The CDR3 consists of 12 residues. Germline V gene lookup returns CDR1 KGHSH and CDR2 LQKENI. Trimming shortened V by 3 bases and J by 0 bases, and 3 bases separated the two germline ends. The DNA for the CDR3 is TGTGCCAGCTCACCGAGCTCCTACGAGCAGTACTTC. It is translated as CASSPSSYEQYF.

The chain carries TRBV7-9 and TRBJ2-1; 9 nucleotides agree with TRBD2. Losses at the gene ends were 5 bases for V and 0 bases for J; bases not matched to a gene: 5. Germline V gene lookup returns CDR1 SEHNR and CDR2 FQNEAQ (reference sequence). The CDR3 sequence is 16 residues long. CDR3 residues: CASSPLSGGSYNEQFF. CDR3 coding DNA: TGTGCCAGCAGCCCACTTAGCGGGGGCTCCTACAATGAGCAGTTCTTC.

The J gene is TRBJ1-1, the V gene TRBV6-1; 10 nucleotides match TRBD1. Per germline, CDR1 MNHNS and CDR2 SASEGT. V lost 5 bases, J lost 1 base, and 4 bases stayed unmatched. This CDR3 comprises 15 residues. CDR3 coding DNA: TGTGCCAGCAGTCCGAGGACAGGGGGGAACACTGAAGCTTTCTTT. Translating it yields CASSPRTGGNTEAFF.

The DNA for the CDR3 is TGTGCCAGCACCTTGGTGGGTCTAGCGGGAGGGCAGTACTTC. This encodes CASTLVGLAGGQYF. J is TRBJ2-7 and V is TRBV28, with 11 bases lining up with TRBD2. The germline V gene has CDR1 MDHEN and CDR2 SYDVKM. V trimming: 7 bases; J trimming: 9 bases; junction bases outside the gene matches: 11. The length of the CDR3 is 14 residues.

This clone was recorded only once. The chain links TRBV5-1 to TRBJ2-2, with unresolved D. CDR1 is SGHRS and CDR2 is YFSETQ in the germline V gene. This CDR3 spans 15 amino acids. Trimming took 4 bases from V and 8 from J, leaving 18 bases between them. The CDR3 spells CASSPQLERPGELFF. The CDR3 nucleotides are TGCGCCAGCAGCCCTCAATTAGAGAGACCGGGGGAGCTGTTTTTT.

V and J are TRBV5-5 and TRBJ1-2, with TRBD1 identical over 12 bases. The V segment lost 0 bases and the J segment 8 bases; nucleotides outside the gene matches: 11. The germline V gene encodes CDR1 SGHKS and CDR2 YYEKEE (reference sequence). This CDR3 has 17 amino acids. CDR3 in DNA: TGTGCCAGCAGCTTGGATCTTACGGGACAGGGGGCCTTAGGCTACACCTTC. Protein sequence: CASSLDLTGQGALGYTF.

The chain employs TRBV7-2 and TRBJ2-6, with D tentatively TRBD2 (6 bases). In germline, CDR1 is SGHTA, CDR2 FQGNSA. The CDR3 loop spans 18 amino acids. V gave up 5 bases and J gave up 2 bases, with 19 bases separating them. CDR3 in amino acids: CASSPRLGGYPGANVLTF. The CDR3 DNA sequence: TGTGCCAGCAGCCCAAGACTAGGCGGGTACCCTGGGGCCAACGTCCTGACTTTC.

The chain uses TRBV7-2 and TRBJ2-7; 9 bases are shared with TRBD1. CDR3 length equals 15 residues. Germline CDR1 and CDR2: SGHTA and FQGNSA. V was clipped by 5 bases and J by 2 bases; unmatched bases: 7. CDR3 in DNA: TGTGCCAGCAGCGCCACAGGGGGCGAAACCTACGAGCAGTACTTC. Its protein is CASSATGGETYEQYF.

The V and J genes are TRBV5-6 and TRBJ2-1; TRBD1 or TRBD2 may be the D gene (7 bases each). Trimming removed 3 bases from V and 3 bases from J, with 25 bases in between. The germline CDR1 and CDR2 sequences are SGHDT and YYEEEE. This CDR3 comprises 19 residues. This CDR3 is CASSSTLQGGATFYNEQFF. In DNA, the CDR3 is TGTGCCAGCAGCTCGACTCTTCAGGGGGGGGCTACATTCTACAATGAGCAGTTCTTC.

This chain connects TRBV5-1 to TRBJ2-1; no clear D gene. CDR3 length equals 15 residues. Germline CDR1 is SGHRS and CDR2 is YFSETQ. The V end was cut by 1 base, the J end by 2 bases, with 10 bases between. The CDR3 region has the DNA TGCGCCAGCAGCTTGATGGGCACAGCCTACAATGAGCAGTTCTTC. Protein: CASSLMGTAYNEQFF.

The chain recombines TRBV7-9 with TRBJ2-7; 7 bases agree with TRBD2. The germline V gene encodes CDR1 SEHNR and CDR2 FQNEAQ (reference sequence). Germline trimming cut 2 bases from V and 0 bases from J; bases unmatched to any gene: 1. The CDR3 runs 14 residues. The CDR3 DNA follows: TGTGCCAGCAGCTTAACTAGCGACTCCTACGAGCAGTACTTC. Encoded protein: CASSLTSDSYEQYF.

The chain combines TRBV7-8 with TRBJ2-3; no clear D. Germline V lookup: CDR1 SGHVS, CDR2 FQNEAQ. The CDR3 runs to 15 residues. The germline V and J ends were trimmed by 1 base and 3 bases, with 11 bases remaining between them. The CDR3 region has the DNA TGTGCCAGCAGCTTAGACCGGGTGCGGACAGATACGCAGTATTTT. Amino acid sequence: CASSLDRVRTDTQYF.

This chain connects TRBV5-6 to TRBJ2-5, with 9 bases matching TRBD1. This CDR3 region has 16 residues. Looked up from germline, CDR1 is SGHDT and CDR2 is YYEEEE. With 3 bases clipped from V and 3 bases from J, the junction kept 9 bases outside the gene matches. The CDR3 reads CASSSPGQGGKETQYF. CDR3 nucleotides: TGTGCCAGCAGCTCGCCGGGACAGGGAGGGAAAGAGACCCAGTACTTC. Variable domain in full (rest from reference TRBV5-6 and TRBJ2-5): DAGVTQSPTHLIKTRGQQVTLRCSPKSGHDTVSWYQQALGQGPQFIFQYYEEEERQRGNFPDRFSGHQFPNYSSELNVNALLLGDSALYLCASSSPGQGGKETQYFGPGTRLLVL.

This chain connects TRBV6-5 to TRBJ1-2, with D perhaps matching TRBD1 (6 bases). Germline loops: CDR1 MNHEY, CDR2 SVGAGI. The CDR3 loop spans 13 amino acids. V shed 5 bases and J shed 8 bases, with 15 bases lying between them. The CDR3 here is CASSRGRGGGYTF. DNA for the CDR3: TGTGCCAGCAGTAGGGGGAGGGGTGGCGGCTACACCTTC.

The gene calls are TRBV28 and TRBJ2-5; tentative D call: TRBD1 (6 bases). Trimming pared 6 bases from V and 2 bases from J, leaving 22 bases between. CDR1 and CDR2 from the germline V gene are MDHEN and SYDVKM. The CDR3 is 17 residues long. CDR3 sequence: CASRHLGAGDIQETQYF. For the CDR3, the DNA is TGTGCCAGCAGACATCTAGGGGCAGGGGACATTCAAGAGACCCAGTACTTC.